These T cell receptor beta chains were read from a single sample in a study of T-cell reconstitution after alpha-beta-depleted transplantation in children. Each CDR3 protein gets one entry after TCRdb re-called the PCR reads with MiXCR. The sample shows hundreds of thousands of distinct CDR3 sequences, around 15% of them seen only once. Sequenced here: PBMCs, mostly from graft donor cells, sampled 360 days after TCRalphabeta/CD19-depleted stem cell transplant. The receptors stem from a boy in the first two years of life who had a stem cell transplant for Wiskott-Aldrich syndrome, so the T cells may come from the graft donor. CDR3s include the opening cysteine and the closing phenylalanine or tryptophan. D genes are given only for firm matches. Size values are once, few and many counts, or a class for expanded clones, and some rows have none.

abundance,j_gene,d_gene,v_gene,len,CDR3aa,CDR3nt
.,TRBJ1-1,.,TRBV15,14,CATQPDRYRGEAFF,TGTGCCACCCAACCCGACAGGTATAGGGGTGAAGCTTTCTTT
many,TRBJ2-1,.,TRBV6-6,11,CATQGGNEQFF,TGTGCCACCCAGGGGGGGAATGAGCAGTTCTTC
.,TRBJ2-1,.,TRBV5-6,14,CASTRDASYNEQFF,TGTGCCAGCACTAGGGACGCATCCTACAATGAGCAGTTCTTC
.,TRBJ2-7,.,TRBV2,14,CASSVGARGSEQYF,TGTGCCAGCAGTGTCGGAGCCCGGGGCTCCGAGCAGTACTTC
.,TRBJ2-3,TRBD2,TRBV12-3/TRBV12-4,16,CASSSPELAGPDTQYF,TGTGCCAGCAGTTCCCCGGAACTAGCGGGCCCAGATACGCAGTATTTT
many,TRBJ2-2,TRBD1,TRBV12-3/TRBV12-4,15,CASSRSRDRTGELFF,TGTGCCAGCAGCCGGTCCCGGGACAGGACCGGGGAGCTGTTTTTT
few,TRBJ1-2,.,TRBV21-1,16,CASSKGPRDRAYGYTF,TGTGCCAGCAGCAAAGGCCCCCGGGACAGGGCCTATGGCTACACCTTC
few,TRBJ2-7,.,TRBV14,16,CASSQGGFGHSYEQYF,TGTGCCAGCAGCCAAGGGGGATTTGGACATTCCTACGAGCAGTACTTC
.,TRBJ1-4,TRBD1,TRBV3-1,14,CASSHGTGREKLFF,TGTGCCAGCAGCCATGGGACAGGGAGGGAAAAACTGTTTTTT
few,TRBJ2-1,.,TRBV4-3,14,CASSQDRRKPEQFF,TGCGCCAGCAGCCAAGATCGAAGGAAGCCTGAGCAGTTCTTC
.,TRBJ1-1,TRBD1,TRBV4-1,14,CASSAGQGAVEAFF,TGCGCCAGCAGCGCCGGACAGGGGGCGGTTGAAGCTTTCTTT
once,TRBJ2-2,TRBD2,TRBV12-3/TRBV12-4,16,CASSSAGLVNTGELFF,TGTGCCAGCAGTTCCGCGGGACTAGTGAACACCGGGGAGCTGTTTTTT
few,TRBJ2-2,.,TRBV2,12,CAESSEGGELFF,TGTGCAGAGTCTAGCGAGGGCGGGGAGCTGTTTTTT
few,TRBJ1-1,.,TRBV7-9,12,CASSLNREEAFF,TGTGCCAGCAGCTTAAACAGGGAAGAAGCTTTCTTT
few,TRBJ2-7,.,TRBV19,13,CASSMGLYYEQYF,TGTGCCAGTAGTATGGGACTTTACTACGAGCAGTACTTC
.,TRBJ2-6,.,TRBV7-9,12,CAGGDGANVLTF,TGTGCCGGCGGTGATGGGGCCAACGTCCTGACTTTC
.,TRBJ2-7,.,TRBV12-3/TRBV12-4,13,CASSLYGRLGQYF,TGTGCCAGCAGTTTATATGGTCGCCTAGGGCAGTACTTC
.,TRBJ2-1,.,TRBV10-2,14,CASSESLRVNEQFF,TGCGCCAGCAGTGAGTCGTTACGCGTAAATGAGCAGTTCTTC
.,TRBJ2-7,TRBD2,TRBV5-1,19,CASRNPRLAGGRVSDEQYF,TGCGCCAGCAGGAACCCGAGGCTAGCGGGAGGTCGAGTAAGCGACGAGCAGTACTTC
.,TRBJ2-7,.,TRBV7-8,15,CASSLAGGWSYEQYF,TGTGCCAGCAGCTTAGCGGGCGGCTGGTCCTACGAGCAGTACTTC
few,TRBJ2-5,.,TRBV29-1,12,CSVEGGPETQYF,TGCAGCGTTGAGGGGGGGCCAGAGACCCAGTACTTC
medium-sized,TRBJ2-1,.,TRBV2,11,CASRAHNEQFF,TGTGCCAGCAGGGCGCACAATGAGCAGTTCTTC
.,TRBJ1-1,.,TRBV4-1,14,CASSQARANTEAFF,TGCGCCAGCAGCCAAGCCCGAGCTAACACTGAAGCTTTCTTT
.,TRBJ2-7,TRBD2,TRBV7-9,15,CASSLAPSGVYEQYF,TGTGCCAGCAGCTTAGCTCCTAGCGGAGTCTACGAGCAGTACTTC
.,TRBJ1-5,.,TRBV7-9,12,CASSVGGGPQHF,TGTGCCAGCAGCGTAGGAGGGGGGCCCCAGCATTTT
.,TRBJ1-1,TRBD1,TRBV5-1,15,CASSSIGQGNTEAFF,TGCGCCAGCAGTTCTATCGGACAGGGGAACACTGAAGCTTTCTTT
few,TRBJ1-4,.,TRBV5-1,15,CASSLGPGINEKLFF,TGCGCCAGCAGCTTGGGTCCGGGGATAAATGAAAAACTGTTTTTT
.,TRBJ2-2,.,TRBV19,14,CASSFDSTTGELFF,TGTGCCAGTAGCTTCGACAGTACCACCGGGGAGCTGTTTTTT
few,TRBJ2-7,TRBD2,TRBV12-3/TRBV12-4,15,CASSFLTSGRDEQYF,TGTGCCAGCAGTTTTCTGACTAGCGGGCGGGACGAGCAGTACTTC
.,TRBJ1-4,.,TRBV11-3,13,CASSPGHGEKLFF,TGTGCCAGCAGCCCGGGACATGGGGAAAAACTGTTTTTT
.,TRBJ2-7,.,TRBV27,16,CASSSTLGSEDYEQYF,TGTGCCAGCAGTTCTACCCTCGGGAGTGAGGACTACGAGCAGTACTTC
.,TRBJ1-6,.,TRBV4-1,18,CASSQSGVRGFVDSPLHF,TGCGCCAGCAGCCAATCGGGGGTTAGGGGTTTCGTTGATTCACCCCTCCACTTT